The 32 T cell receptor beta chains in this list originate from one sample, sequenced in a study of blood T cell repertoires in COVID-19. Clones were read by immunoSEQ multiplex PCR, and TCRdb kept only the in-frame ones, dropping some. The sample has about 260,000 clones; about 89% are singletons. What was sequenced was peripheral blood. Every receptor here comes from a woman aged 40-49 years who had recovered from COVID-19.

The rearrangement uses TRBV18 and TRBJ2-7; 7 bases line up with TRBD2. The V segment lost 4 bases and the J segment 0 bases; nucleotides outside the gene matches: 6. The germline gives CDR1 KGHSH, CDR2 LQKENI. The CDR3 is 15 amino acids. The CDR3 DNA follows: TGTGCCAGCTCACGGGGGGGACTGGACTCCTACGAGCAGTACTTC. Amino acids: CASSRGGLDSYEQYF.

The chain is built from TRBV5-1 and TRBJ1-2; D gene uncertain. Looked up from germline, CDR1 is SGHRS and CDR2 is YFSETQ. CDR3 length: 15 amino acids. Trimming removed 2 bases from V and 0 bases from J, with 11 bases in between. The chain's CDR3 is CASSLGGLANYGYTF. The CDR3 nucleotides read TGCGCCAGCAGCTTAGGTGGTCTAGCTAACTATGGCTACACCTTC.

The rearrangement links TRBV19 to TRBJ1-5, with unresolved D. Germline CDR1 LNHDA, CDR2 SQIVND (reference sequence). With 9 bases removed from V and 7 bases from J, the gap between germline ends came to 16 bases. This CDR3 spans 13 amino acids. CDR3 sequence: CASATHPIQPQHF. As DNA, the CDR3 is TGTGCCAGCGCTACCCACCCAATCCAGCCCCAGCATTTT.

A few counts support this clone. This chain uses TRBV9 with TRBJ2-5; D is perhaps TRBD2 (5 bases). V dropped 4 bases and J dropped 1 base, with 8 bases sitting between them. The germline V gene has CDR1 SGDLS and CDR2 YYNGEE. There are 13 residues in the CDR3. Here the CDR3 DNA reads TGTGCCAGCAGCACCGGGGTCCAAGAGACCCAGTACTTC. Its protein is CASSTGVQETQYF.

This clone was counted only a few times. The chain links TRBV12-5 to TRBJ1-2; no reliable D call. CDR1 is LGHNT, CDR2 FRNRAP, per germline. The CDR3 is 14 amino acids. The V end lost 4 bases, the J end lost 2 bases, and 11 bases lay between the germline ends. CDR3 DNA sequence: TGTGCTAGTGGTTCCCGAGACGGGAACTATGGCTACACCTTC. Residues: CASGSRDGNYGYTF.

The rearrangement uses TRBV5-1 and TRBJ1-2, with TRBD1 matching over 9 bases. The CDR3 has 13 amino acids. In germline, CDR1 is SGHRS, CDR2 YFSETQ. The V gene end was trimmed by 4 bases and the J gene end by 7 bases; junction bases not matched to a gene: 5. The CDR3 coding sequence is TGCGCCAGCAGCGAGGACAGGGGAGGTGGCTACACCTTC. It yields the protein CASSEDRGGGYTF. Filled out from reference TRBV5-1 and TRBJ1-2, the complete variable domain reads KAGVTQTPRYLIKTRGQQVTLSCSPISGHRSVSWYQQTPGQGLQFLFEYFSETQRNKGNFPGRFSGRQFSNSRSEMNVSTLELGDSALYLCASSEDRGGGYTFGSGTRLTVV.

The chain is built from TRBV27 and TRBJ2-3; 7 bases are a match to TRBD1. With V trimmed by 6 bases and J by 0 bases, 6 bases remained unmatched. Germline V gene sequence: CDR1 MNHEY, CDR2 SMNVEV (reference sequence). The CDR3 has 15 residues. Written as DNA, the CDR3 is TGTGCCAGCAGGCCGGACAGGTTTAGCACAGATACGCAGTATTTT. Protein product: CASRPDRFSTDTQYF.

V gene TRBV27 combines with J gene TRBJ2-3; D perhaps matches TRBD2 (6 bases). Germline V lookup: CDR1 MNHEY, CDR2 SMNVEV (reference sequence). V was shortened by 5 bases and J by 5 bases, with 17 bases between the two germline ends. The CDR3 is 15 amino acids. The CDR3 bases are TGTGCCAGCAGTACTCAGCGGGTCGCTGGAGATACGCAGTATTTT. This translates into CASSTQRVAGDTQYF.

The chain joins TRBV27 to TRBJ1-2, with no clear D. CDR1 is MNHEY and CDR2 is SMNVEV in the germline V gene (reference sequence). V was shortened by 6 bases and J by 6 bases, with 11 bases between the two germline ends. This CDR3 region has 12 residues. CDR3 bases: TGTGCCAGCAGGGCCCCCGGAGATGGCTACACCTTC. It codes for CASRAPGDGYTF.

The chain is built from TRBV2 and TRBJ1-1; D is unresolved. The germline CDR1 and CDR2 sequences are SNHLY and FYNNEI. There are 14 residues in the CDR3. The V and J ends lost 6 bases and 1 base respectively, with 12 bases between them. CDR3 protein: CASSPDGANTEAFF. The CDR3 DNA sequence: TGTGCCAGCAGCCCCGACGGAGCGAACACTGAAGCTTTCTTT.

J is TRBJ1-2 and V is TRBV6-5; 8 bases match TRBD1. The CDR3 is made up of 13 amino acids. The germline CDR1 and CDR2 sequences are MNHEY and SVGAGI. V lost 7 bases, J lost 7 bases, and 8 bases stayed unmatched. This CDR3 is CASIVSGGFGYTF. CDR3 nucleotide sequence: TGTGCCAGCATCGTATCAGGGGGCTTTGGCTACACCTTC.

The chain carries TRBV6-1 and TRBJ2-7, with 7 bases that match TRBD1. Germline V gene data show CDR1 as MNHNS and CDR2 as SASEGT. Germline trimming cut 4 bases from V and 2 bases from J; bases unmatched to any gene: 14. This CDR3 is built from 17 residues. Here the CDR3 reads CASSAYDRASPPYEQYF. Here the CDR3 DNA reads TGTGCCAGCAGTGCCTACGACAGGGCTAGCCCCCCCTACGAGCAGTACTTC.

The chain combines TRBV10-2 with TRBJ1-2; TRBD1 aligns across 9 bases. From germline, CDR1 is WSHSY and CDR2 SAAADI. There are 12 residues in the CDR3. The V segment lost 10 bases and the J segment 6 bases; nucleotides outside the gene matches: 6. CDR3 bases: TGCGCCACCAGAGGGGACAGGGATGGCTACACCTTC. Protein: CATRGDRDGYTF.

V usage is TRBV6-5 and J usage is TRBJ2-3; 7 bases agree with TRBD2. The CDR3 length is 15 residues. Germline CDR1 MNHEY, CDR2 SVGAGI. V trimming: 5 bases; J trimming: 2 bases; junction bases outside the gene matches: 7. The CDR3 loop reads CASSRGSGVTDTQYF. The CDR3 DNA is TGTGCCAGCAGTAGAGGGAGCGGGGTCACAGATACGCAGTATTTT.

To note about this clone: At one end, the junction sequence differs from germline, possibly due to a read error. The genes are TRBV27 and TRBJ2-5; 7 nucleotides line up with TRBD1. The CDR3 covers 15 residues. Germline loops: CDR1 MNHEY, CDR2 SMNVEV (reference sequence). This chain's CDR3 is CASVSLQGVQQTQYF. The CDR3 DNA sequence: TGTGCCAGCGTGTCCCTCCAGGGGGTCCAACAGACCCAGTACTTC.

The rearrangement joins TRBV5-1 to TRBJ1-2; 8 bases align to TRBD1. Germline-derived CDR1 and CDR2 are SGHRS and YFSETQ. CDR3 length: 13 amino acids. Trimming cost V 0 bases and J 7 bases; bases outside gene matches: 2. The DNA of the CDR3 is TGCGCCAGCAGCTTGGGGCAGGGGGCTGGCTACACCTTC. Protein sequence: CASSLGQGAGYTF.

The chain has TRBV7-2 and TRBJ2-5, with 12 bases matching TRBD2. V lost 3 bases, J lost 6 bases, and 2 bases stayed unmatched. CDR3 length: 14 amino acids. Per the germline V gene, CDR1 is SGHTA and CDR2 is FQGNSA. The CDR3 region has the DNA TGTGCCAGCAGCTTGCTAGCGGGGGGGCAGACCCAGTACTTC. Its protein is CASSLLAGGQTQYF.

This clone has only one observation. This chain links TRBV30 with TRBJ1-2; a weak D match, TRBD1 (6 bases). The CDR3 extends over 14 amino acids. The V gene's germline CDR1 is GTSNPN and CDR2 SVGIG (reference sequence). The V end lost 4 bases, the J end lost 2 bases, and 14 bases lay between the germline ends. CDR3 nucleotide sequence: TGTGCCTGGATCCCCGGGGGGCGAAACTATGGCTACACCTTC. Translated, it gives CAWIPGGRNYGYTF. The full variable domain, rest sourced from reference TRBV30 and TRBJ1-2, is SQTIHQWPATLVQPVGSPLSLECTVEGTSNPNLYWYRQAAGRGLQLLFYSVGIGQISSEVPQNLSASRPQDRQFILSSKKLLLSDSGFYLCAWIPGGRNYGYTFGSGTRLTVV.

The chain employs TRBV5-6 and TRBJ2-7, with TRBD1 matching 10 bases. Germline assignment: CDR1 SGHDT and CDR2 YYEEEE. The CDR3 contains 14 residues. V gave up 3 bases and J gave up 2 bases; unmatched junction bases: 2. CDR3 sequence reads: CASSWDRGTYEQYF. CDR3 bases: TGTGCCAGCAGCTGGGACAGGGGAACCTACGAGCAGTACTTC.

The CDR3 region has the DNA TGTGCCAGCAGTGTGCCGGGGAGGCACGCCGGGGAGCTGTTTTTT. Amino acids: CASSVPGRHAGELFF. V gene TRBV28 combines with J gene TRBJ2-2, with a possible D match to TRBD2 (6 bases). Trimming cost V 5 bases and J 6 bases, with 16 bases left between them. Germline V gene sequence: CDR1 MDHEN, CDR2 SYDVKM. This CDR3 has 15 amino acids.

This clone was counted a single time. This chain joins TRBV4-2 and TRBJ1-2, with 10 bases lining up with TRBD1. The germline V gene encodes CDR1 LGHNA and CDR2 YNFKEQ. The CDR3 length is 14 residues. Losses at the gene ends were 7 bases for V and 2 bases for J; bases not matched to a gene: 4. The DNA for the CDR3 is TGTGCCAGCAACACGGGACAGGGGAACTATGGCTACACCTTC. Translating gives CASNTGQGNYGYTF.

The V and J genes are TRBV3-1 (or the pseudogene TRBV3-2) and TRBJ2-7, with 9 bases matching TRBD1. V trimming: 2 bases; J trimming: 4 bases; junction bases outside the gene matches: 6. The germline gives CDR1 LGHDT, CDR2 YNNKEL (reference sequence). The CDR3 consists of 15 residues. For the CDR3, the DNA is TGTGCCAGCAGCCAACCGGACAGGGGAGTGTACGAGCAGTACTTC. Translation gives CASSQPDRGVYEQYF.

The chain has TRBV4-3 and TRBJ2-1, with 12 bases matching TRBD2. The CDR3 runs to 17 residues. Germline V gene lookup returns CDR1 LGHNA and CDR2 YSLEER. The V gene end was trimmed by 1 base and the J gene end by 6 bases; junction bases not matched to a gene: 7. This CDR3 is CASSQAQLAGGPNEQFF. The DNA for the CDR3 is TGCGCCAGCAGCCAAGCCCAACTAGCGGGGGGCCCCAATGAGCAGTTCTTC.

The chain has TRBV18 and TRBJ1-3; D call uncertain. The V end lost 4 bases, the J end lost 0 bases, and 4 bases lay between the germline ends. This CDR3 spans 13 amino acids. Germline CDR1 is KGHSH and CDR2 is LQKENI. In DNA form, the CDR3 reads TGTGCCAGCTCACGCAGCTCTGGAAACACCATATATTTT. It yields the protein CASSRSSGNTIYF.

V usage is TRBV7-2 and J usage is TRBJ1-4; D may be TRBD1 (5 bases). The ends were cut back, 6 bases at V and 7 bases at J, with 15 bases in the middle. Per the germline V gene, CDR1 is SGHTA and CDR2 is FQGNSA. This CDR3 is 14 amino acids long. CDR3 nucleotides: TGTGCCAGCAGGGACGCAGGGATAGGTGAAAAACTGTTTTTT. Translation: CASRDAGIGEKLFF. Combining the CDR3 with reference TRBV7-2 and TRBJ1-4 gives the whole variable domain GAGVSQSPSNKVTEKGKDVELRCDPISGHTALYWYRQSLGQGLEFLIYFQGNSAPDKSGLPSDRFSAERTGGSVSTLTIQRTQQEDSAVYLCASRDAGIGEKLFFGSGTQLSVL.

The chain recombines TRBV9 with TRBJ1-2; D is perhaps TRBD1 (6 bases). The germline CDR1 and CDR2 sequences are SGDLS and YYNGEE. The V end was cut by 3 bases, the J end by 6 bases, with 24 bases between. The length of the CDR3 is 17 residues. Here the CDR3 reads CASSAGPHRVSSDGYTF. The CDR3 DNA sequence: TGTGCCAGCAGCGCAGGACCCCACAGGGTTTCATCGGATGGCTACACCTTC.

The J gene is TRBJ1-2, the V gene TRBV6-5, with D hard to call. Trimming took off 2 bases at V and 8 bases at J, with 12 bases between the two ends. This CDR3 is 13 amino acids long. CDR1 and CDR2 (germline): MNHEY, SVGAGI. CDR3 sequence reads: CASSYVRGGGYTF. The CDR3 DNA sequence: TGTGCCAGCAGTTACGTCCGCGGCGGAGGCTACACCTTC.

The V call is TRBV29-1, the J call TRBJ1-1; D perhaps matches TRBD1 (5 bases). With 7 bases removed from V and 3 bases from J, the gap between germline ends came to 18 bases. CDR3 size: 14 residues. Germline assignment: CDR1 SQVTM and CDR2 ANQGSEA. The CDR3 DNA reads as TGCAGCGACCTACGTACAGGATGGGACACTGAAGCTTTCTTT. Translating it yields CSDLRTGWDTEAFF.

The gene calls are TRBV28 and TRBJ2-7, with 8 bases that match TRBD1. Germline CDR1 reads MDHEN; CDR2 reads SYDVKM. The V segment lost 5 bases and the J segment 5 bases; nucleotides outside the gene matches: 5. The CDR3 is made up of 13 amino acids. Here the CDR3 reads CASSGGRGHEQYF. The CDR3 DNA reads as TGTGCCAGCAGTGGGGGCAGGGGGCACGAGCAGTACTTC.

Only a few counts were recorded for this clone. The CDR3 reads CASSELGGYGYTF. CDR3 nucleotides: TGTGCCAGCAGTGAATTGGGGGGGTATGGCTACACCTTC. The chain joins TRBV2 to TRBJ1-2, with D possibly TRBD1 on 5 matching bases. CDR1 and CDR2 (germline): SNHLY, FYNNEI. The CDR3 sequence is 13 residues long. V lost 2 bases and J lost 5, with 9 bases in between. Drawing the rest from reference TRBV2 and TRBJ1-2, the complete variable domain is EPEVTQTPSHQVTQMGQEVILRCVPISNHLYFYWYRQILGQKVEFLVSFYNNEISEKSEIFDDQFSVERPDGSNFTLKIRSTKLEDSAMYFCASSELGGYGYTFGSGTRLTVV.

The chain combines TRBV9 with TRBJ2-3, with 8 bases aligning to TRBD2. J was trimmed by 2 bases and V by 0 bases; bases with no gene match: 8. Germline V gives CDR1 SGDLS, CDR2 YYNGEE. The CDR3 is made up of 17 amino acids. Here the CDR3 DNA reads TGTGCCAGCAGCGTAGATTTAGCGGGGTATAACACAGATACGCAGTATTTT. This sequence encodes CASSVDLAGYNTDTQYF.

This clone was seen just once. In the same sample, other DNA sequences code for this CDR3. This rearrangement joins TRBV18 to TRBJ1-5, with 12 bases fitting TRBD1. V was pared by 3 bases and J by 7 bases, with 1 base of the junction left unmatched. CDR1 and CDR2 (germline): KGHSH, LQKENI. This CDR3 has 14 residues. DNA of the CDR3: TGTGCCAGCTCACCCGGGACAGGGGGCCAGCCCCAGCATTTT. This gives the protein CASSPGTGGQPQHF.